This T cell receptor (beta chain) was sequenced for a study of T-cell memory formation after mild COVID-19. Overall study context: TCR clusters largely stayed donor specific.

Each CDR3 protein gets one entry after TCRdb re-called the 5' RACE reads with MiXCR. Counted here are approximately 490,000 distinct CDR3 sequences, about 20% occurring once; the ten biggest clones make up approximately 12%. Of note for this clonotype: Its target is unknown.

Study-level findings and limits: Contracting clones from day 15 to 85 showed balanced CD4/CD8; later expanders favored CD4+. Contracting CD4+ clones lay largely in CM and EM, with CD8+ ones residing in EMRA.

CDR3 length equals 13 residues. V lost 7 bases and J lost 7, with 11 bases in between. Germline V lookup: CDR1 MNHNY, CDR2 SVGAGI (reference sequence). Material: PBMCs or a T cell subset sorted from them (not recorded which). V is TRBV6-6 and J is TRBJ1-6; D unresolved. This TCR derives from an adult woman who had mild COVID-19 (a few samples of this study predate the infection). Cell type and time point are not known. CDR3 in DNA: TGTGCCAGCAAAGCGACGGGAAATTCACCCCTCCACTTT. Its protein product is CASKATGNSPLHF.